This paragraph covers one T cell receptor beta chain sequence. Its antigen is as yet unknown. Germline CDR1 MNHNY, CDR2 SVGAGI (reference sequence). CDR3 length: 16 amino acids. Losses at the gene ends were 0 bases for V and 0 bases for J; bases not matched to a gene: 4. The data derive from a study of siplizumab effects on memory and regulatory T cells. Study-wide results and caveats: Suppressive activity of Tregs proliferating in siplizumab cultures remained unconfirmed. Significantly reduced by siplizumab was the cumulative frequency of alloreactive sequences, namely those traceable to unstimulated CD4+ memory cells. Siplizumab conditions gave an average of about 70% Treg-derived mappable alloreactive CD4+ clones, versus 25% to 30% for controls. Unstimulated naive T cells seemed to show more diversity than memory cells did, and they also seemed to be among the major contributors to the alloresponse.

Produced via immunoSEQ multiplex PCR; TCRdb's table is partial and in-frame only. In the table there are over 100,000 clones, about 92% of which are singletons. J is TRBJ2-5 and V is TRBV6-6, with TRBD1 identical over 7 bases. Sequencing was performed on Tregs sorted from blood. This sequence originates from a human donor in good health. The DNA of the CDR3 is TGTGCCAGCAGTTACTCGGGACAGATGTACCAAGAGACCCAGTACTTC. This translates into CASSYSGQMYQETQYF.